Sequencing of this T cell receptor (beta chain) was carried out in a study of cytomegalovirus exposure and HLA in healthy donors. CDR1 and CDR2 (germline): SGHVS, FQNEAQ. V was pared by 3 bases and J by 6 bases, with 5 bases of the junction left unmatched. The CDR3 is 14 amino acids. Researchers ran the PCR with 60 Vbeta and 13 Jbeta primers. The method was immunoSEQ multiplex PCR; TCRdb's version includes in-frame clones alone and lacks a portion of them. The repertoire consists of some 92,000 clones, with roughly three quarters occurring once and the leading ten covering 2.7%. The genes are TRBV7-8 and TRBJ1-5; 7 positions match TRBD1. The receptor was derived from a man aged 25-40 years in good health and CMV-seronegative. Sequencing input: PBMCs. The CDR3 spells CASSLGTGAQPQHF. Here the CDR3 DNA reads TGTGCCAGCAGCTTGGGTACAGGGGCTCAGCCCCAGCATTTT.